This TCR beta chain was obtained from a study of beta chain features in type 1 diabetes. Study as a whole: Age, gender and cell yields were alike across patients and healthy donors. Sorted cell examination encompassed roughly 110 million cells across all samples.

Germline V gene data show CDR1 as SQVTM and CDR2 as ANQGSEA. The germline V and J ends were trimmed by 7 bases and 0 bases, with 15 bases remaining between them. This CDR3 is built from 14 residues. The study, taken as a whole, reports: Moderate but significant shortening of TCRB CDR3s was recorded in all four CD4+ subsets from Type 1 diabetes patients. Sequencing used cDNA, and cells with high TCR expression could therefore be over-represented.

Every isolated RNA sample was fully reverse transcribed, so sequencing captured expressed TCRB transcripts. Sequenced by immunoSEQ multiplex PCR; TCRdb stores in-frame clones only, minus some. Of hundreds of thousands of clones detected, 30% appear once; the ten largest clones hold 0.05% to 0.065%. About this clone: Its target is unknown.

The J gene is TRBJ1-2, the V gene TRBV29-1; the D is unclear. Material: naive CD4+ T cells from blood. The sequence came from a young man in good health. Here the CDR3 DNA reads TGCAGCGGGCAGGATCTCTCCACTAACTATGGCTACACCTTC. Translated: CSGQDLSTNYGYTF.